Listed here are 27 T cell receptor beta chains from one sample, sequenced in a study of blood T cells in healthy people across ages. With a J-beta primer mix and a sample-barcoded 5' primer, a second PCR ran roughly 6 to 12 cycles. TCRdb used MiXCR to reprocess the 5' RACE reads, holding one entry per CDR3 protein. The sample has some 930,000 distinct CDR3 sequences, about 29% seen once. The sample was also reused in another study, on T cells of mothers and their children.

The specimen sequenced was blood. These receptors all stem from a woman aged 40 to 50 in good health.

The CDR3 is CASSFPQTPITDNEQFF. The CDR3 DNA reads as TGCGCCAGCAGCTTTCCTCAGACGCCCATTACCGACAATGAGCAGTTCTTC. This chain uses TRBV5-1 with TRBJ2-1, with D unclear. The germline gives CDR1 SGHRS, CDR2 YFSETQ. V lost 2 bases and J 5 bases, leaving 20 bases between the germline ends. The CDR3 spans 17 residues.

In this sample, this clonotype turned up a few times. The chain couples TRBV11-2 to TRBJ2-4; 9 nucleotides match TRBD1. J lost 6 bases, V lost 3 bases, and 9 bases had no gene match. Germline CDR1 SGHAT, CDR2 FQNNGV. CDR3 length equals 16 residues. As DNA, the CDR3 is TGTGCCAGCAGCTTTTTTGGACAGGGGCGAAGAAACATTCAGTACTTC. Its protein is CASSFFGQGRRNIQYF.

Comment on this clonotype: A read error may explain this, as a much larger clone is one base away. The chain employs TRBV28 and TRBJ2-4; a weak D match, TRBD2 (6 bases). From germline, CDR1 is MDHEN and CDR2 SYDVKM. There are 15 residues in the CDR3. Trimming pared 2 bases from V and 13 bases from J, leaving 21 bases between. The CDR3 sequence is CASSLAGTVTSGQYF. The CDR3 DNA sequence: TGTGCCAGCAGTTTAGCGGGGACGGTCACGTCCGGGCAGTACTTC.

This rearrangement joins TRBV6-6 to TRBJ2-5; 10 bases line up with TRBD1. This CDR3 contains 15 residues. With V trimmed by 2 bases and J by 11 bases, 11 bases remained unmatched. The germline CDR1 and CDR2 sequences are MNHNY and SVGAGI (reference sequence). The CDR3 DNA reads as TGTGCCAGCAGTTACGCACTGGGGACAGGGGATGAGCAGTACTTC. This gives the protein CASSYALGTGDEQYF.

A word on this clonotype: An end of the junction differs from the germline gene, which may be a read error. CDR3 residues: CASSLEGDNWNAEAFF. The CDR3 DNA reads as TGTGCCAGCAGCTTAGAGGGCGACAACTGGAACGCTGAAGCTTTCTTT. The rearrangement uses TRBV7-6 and TRBJ1-1; D is uncertain. This CDR3 region has 16 residues. Germline V CDR1 and CDR2: SGHVS, FNYEAQ.

The J gene is TRBJ2-3, the V gene TRBV15, with TRBD2 matching over 11 bases. The germline V gene encodes CDR1 LNHNV and CDR2 YYDKDF (reference sequence). The CDR3 loop spans 14 amino acids. Trimming at V came to 6 bases and at J to 6 bases, leaving 5 bases not matched to a gene. CDR3 nucleotides: TGTGCCACCAGACTAGCGGGGGCTTGGGATACGCAGTATTTT. Protein product: CATRLAGAWDTQYF. Based on the CDR3 plus reference TRBV15 and TRBJ2-3, the full variable domain is DAMVIQNPRYQVTQFGKPVTLSCSQTLNHNVMYWYQQKSSQAPKLLFHYYDKDFNNEADTPDNFQSRRPNTSFCFLDIRSPGLGDTAMYLCATRLAGAWDTQYFGPGTRLTVL.

The rearrangement links TRBV12-3 or TRBV12-4 to TRBJ2-3; D is uncertain. This CDR3 comprises 12 residues. The V and J ends lost 8 bases and 15 bases respectively, with 21 bases between them. CDR3 sequence reads: CASRVPADVEYF. The DNA of the CDR3 is TGTGCCAGCCGAGTGCCAGCAGATGTGGAATATTTT.

The V gene is TRBV5-6, the J gene TRBJ1-2; weak D call: TRBD1 (6 bases). The CDR3 runs 15 residues. In germline, CDR1 is SGHDT, CDR2 YYEEEE. Deletions cut 3 bases from V and 4 bases from J, with 16 bases between. The CDR3 is CASSSTQQGLYGYTF. CDR3 DNA sequence: TGTGCCAGCAGCTCTACCCAACAGGGACTCTATGGCTACACCTTC.

The chain has TRBV20-1 and TRBJ1-2, with D hard to call. Trimming removed 0 bases at V and 4 bases at J, with 12 bases between. The CDR3 sequence is 14 residues long. Germline V CDR1 and CDR2: DFQATT, SNEGSKA (reference sequence). CDR3 protein: CSARDPVGAYGYTF. The CDR3 DNA follows: TGCAGTGCTAGAGACCCAGTCGGCGCCTATGGCTACACCTTC.

This clonotype was seen more than once but under ten times. This chain joins TRBV5-1 and TRBJ2-7; D not resolved. This CDR3 comprises 14 residues. V was pared by 0 bases and J by 3 bases, with 10 bases between. The germline gives CDR1 SGHRS, CDR2 YFSETQ. CDR3 sequence reads: CASSLVASNYEQYF. The DNA for the CDR3 is TGCGCCAGCAGCTTGGTTGCAAGCAACTACGAGCAGTACTTC.

The chain uses TRBV27 and TRBJ2-4; D tentatively reads TRBD1 or TRBD2 (5 bases each). The V end was cut by 5 bases, the J end by 13 bases, with 24 bases between. Germline V gene data show CDR1 as MNHEY and CDR2 as SMNVEV (reference sequence). This CDR3 contains 15 residues. As DNA, the CDR3 is TGTGCCAGCAGTCAAGACGAAGGGACCTACAATGAGCAGTACTTC. Translating it yields CASSQDEGTYNEQYF.

In its sample, this clonotype was seen many times. The rearrangement links TRBV12-3 or TRBV12-4 to TRBJ2-5; a possible D gene is TRBD2 (5 bases). The V and J ends lost 5 bases and 5 bases respectively, with 15 bases between them. The CDR3 sequence is 14 residues long. The CDR3: CASSRVARSETQYF. CDR3 bases: TGTGCCAGCAGTCGAGTAGCGAGGTCGGAGACCCAGTACTTC.

This clonotype was picked up many times. The chain recombines TRBV7-2 with TRBJ1-2; 9 bases are shared with TRBD1. V trimming: 3 bases; J trimming: 4 bases; junction bases outside the gene matches: 6. Germline CDR1 reads SGHTA; CDR2 reads FQGNSA. CDR3 length equals 15 residues. As DNA, the CDR3 is TGTGCCAGCAGCTTTGGCGGACAGGGGCTCTATGGCTACACCTTC. It specifies CASSFGGQGLYGYTF.

This clonotype came up a few times. This sequence joins TRBV5-1 and TRBJ2-1; 7 bases match TRBD1. CDR1 is SGHRS, CDR2 YFSETQ, per germline. CDR3 length: 16 residues. Trimming removed 4 bases from V and 7 bases from J; junction bases left unmatched: 14. As DNA, the CDR3 is TGCGCCAGCAGCCCGGACTCAGGGGGTCTAGGGAATGAGCAGTTCTTC. This encodes CASSPDSGGLGNEQFF.

Only one count was recorded for this clonotype. The CDR3 is CASSVGLSPGYTF. CDR3 bases: TGTGCCAGCAGTGTTGGGTTATCGCCAGGCTACACCTTC. This chain links TRBV12-3 or TRBV12-4 with TRBJ1-2; D unresolved. This CDR3 has 13 amino acids. Trimming removed 5 bases from V and 8 bases from J, with 15 bases in between.

The CDR3 loop is CASLQPQIGASYGYTF. The CDR3 DNA reads as TGTGCCAGCCTTCAACCTCAGATTGGGGCTTCTTATGGCTACACCTTC. This rearrangement joins TRBV7-3 to TRBJ1-2; D possibly corresponds to TRBD1 (5 bases). Germline assignment: CDR1 SGHTA and CDR2 FQGTGA. This CDR3 region has 16 residues. V was clipped by 8 bases and J by 5 bases, with 24 bases between them.

Ten or more counts support this clonotype. The V and J genes are TRBV15 and TRBJ2-3; 7 nucleotides align to TRBD1. The germline V gene encodes CDR1 LNHNV and CDR2 YYDKDF (reference sequence). The CDR3 covers 14 residues. V shed 5 bases and J 1 base; nucleotides not matched to a gene: 3. This chain's CDR3 is CATSRTGRTDTQYF. In nucleotides, the CDR3 is TGTGCCACCAGCCGGACAGGCCGCACAGATACGCAGTATTTT.

This clonotype was seen at least ten times. The chain joins TRBV7-2 to TRBJ2-2; 7 nucleotides align to TRBD1. This CDR3 has 14 residues. Germline loops: CDR1 SGHTA, CDR2 FQGNSA. With V trimmed by 6 bases and J by 1 base, 2 bases remained unmatched. CDR3 in DNA: TGTGCCAGCAGGCGACAGGGGAACACCGGGGAGCTGTTTTTT. This gives the protein CASRRQGNTGELFF.

This chain links TRBV4-1 with TRBJ1-2; D call uncertain. CDR1 and CDR2 (germline): MGHRA, YSYEKL. V lost 5 bases to trimming and J lost 2 bases, with 15 bases between them. The CDR3 is 15 residues long. The CDR3 DNA follows: TGCGCCAGCAGCATCGCTGGACCGTCGAACTATGGCTACACCTTC. The encoded protein is CASSIAGPSNYGYTF.

The J gene is TRBJ1-2, the V gene TRBV18, with D unclear. The V gene lost 3 bases and the J gene lost 6 bases, with 11 bases spanning the gap. CDR1 is KGHSH, CDR2 LQKENI, per germline. This CDR3 has 13 residues. In DNA form, the CDR3 reads TGTGCCAGCTCACCGGGCCGCCTGGATGGCTACACCTTC. As protein: CASSPGRLDGYTF.

The chain is built from TRBV6-2 or TRBV6-3 and TRBJ1-5, with no clear D. V was trimmed by 11 bases and J by 3 bases, leaving 14 bases between them. Germline CDR1 reads MNHEY; CDR2 reads SVGEGT. The CDR3 is 13 residues long. The CDR3 DNA sequence: TGTGCCGCCGTCCGGACCAACAATCAGCCCCAGCATTTT. It specifies CAAVRTNNQPQHF.

In its sample, this clonotype was seen many times. The chain is built from TRBV6-1 and TRBJ2-7; D gene ambiguous. Trimming left V 10 bases short and J 6 bases short, with 19 bases between. The CDR3 spans 13 residues. CDR1 and CDR2 (germline): MNHNS, SASEGT. Written as DNA, the CDR3 is TGTGCCACAATTACCGGGCTCACCCTCGAGCAGTACTTC. Translated, it gives CATITGLTLEQYF.

This clonotype appeared a few times. V and J are TRBV27 and TRBJ1-1; TRBD1 matches at 9 bases. The V and J ends lost 6 bases and 4 bases, in that order; junction bases with no gene match: 0. Per germline, CDR1 MNHEY and CDR2 SMNVEV (reference sequence). The CDR3 is made up of 12 amino acids. The CDR3 loop reads CASRGQGTEAFF. The DNA of the CDR3 is TGTGCCAGCAGGGGACAGGGCACTGAAGCTTTCTTT.

V gene TRBV5-1 combines with J gene TRBJ2-5; D is perhaps TRBD1 (6 bases). In germline, CDR1 is SGHRS, CDR2 YFSETQ. There are 15 residues in the CDR3. The ends were cut back, 1 base at V and 5 bases at J, with 15 bases in the middle. CDR3: CASSLSRGTSETQYF. DNA of the CDR3: TGCGCCAGCAGCTTGTCAAGGGGGACGTCGGAGACCCAGTACTTC.

V is TRBV7-9 and J is TRBJ2-1; 7 nucleotides line up with TRBD1. The J call may be mistaken, given a closer DNA end match to TRBJ2-7. The CDR3 has 17 residues. Germline values: CDR1 SEHNR, CDR2 FQNEAQ (reference sequence). CDR3 residues: CASSHLQGSSSYNEQYF. CDR3 nucleotides: TGTGCCAGCAGCCATCTACAGGGGTCGAGCTCCTACAATGAGCAGTACTTC.

This clonotype was detected many times. V and J are TRBV27 and TRBJ1-6, with 8 bases aligning to TRBD1. The CDR3 consists of 14 residues. Germline-derived CDR1 and CDR2 are MNHEY and SMNVEV (reference sequence). After removal of 3 bases from V and 10 bases from J, the junction contained 5 bases not matched to a gene. CDR3 nucleotides: TGTGCCAGCAGTTTTGGGACAGGTTTCTCACCCCTCCACTTT. Residues: CASSFGTGFSPLHF.

This clonotype was seen a handful of times. The CDR3, as DNA: TGTGCCAGCAGCACCCAGACTAATTCACCCCTCCACTTT. The encoded protein is CASSTQTNSPLHF. This chain connects TRBV7-2 to TRBJ1-6; D not resolved. CDR1 is SGHTA and CDR2 is FQGNSA in the germline V gene. Trimming pared 5 bases from V and 6 bases from J, leaving 8 bases between. This CDR3 comprises 13 residues.